A single sample is the source of the 32 T cell receptor beta chains below, sequenced in a study of T cell repertoires in cytomegalovirus infection. TCRdb ran MiXCR on the reads and lists one entry per CDR3 protein. The sample yields more than 400,000 distinct CDR3 sequences, about 26% seen once. The sequenced sample consisted of PBMCs. Every receptor here comes from a human donor in good health (CMV status not recorded). Some clones in this sample may be carry-over from other donors' samples.

This clonotype has a handful of counts. The chain employs TRBV20-1 and TRBJ2-5, with D possibly being TRBD1 (6 bases). This CDR3 comprises 13 residues. The V and J ends lost 8 bases and 3 bases respectively, with 16 bases between them. Germline lookup yields CDR1 DFQATT and CDR2 SNEGSKA (reference sequence). CDR3 region: CSLSSSGEETQYF. The CDR3 nucleotides read TGCAGTCTTTCTAGCTCAGGGGAAGAGACCCAGTACTTC.

This clonotype was picked up many times. The chain joins TRBV7-2 to TRBJ1-2; D might be TRBD1 (5 bases). This CDR3 contains 16 residues. Germline V gene sequence: CDR1 SGHTA, CDR2 FQGNSA. Trimming stripped 1 base from V and 0 bases from J, with 12 bases between. The chain's CDR3 is CASSLGGDPANYGYTF. The CDR3 DNA reads as TGTGCCAGCAGCTTAGGAGGGGACCCAGCTAACTATGGCTACACCTTC.

In its sample, this clonotype was seen a few times. This rearrangement joins TRBV20-1 to TRBJ2-2; TRBD2 matches at 10 bases. The CDR3 has 14 amino acids. Losses at the gene ends were 5 bases for V and 4 bases for J; bases not matched to a gene: 4. Germline CDR1 DFQATT, CDR2 SNEGSKA (reference sequence). In DNA form, the CDR3 reads TGCAGTGCTCAAGCGGGAGGGAGCACCGGGGAGCTGTTTTTT. Its protein is CSAQAGGSTGELFF.

This clonotype was seen ten or more times. V and J are TRBV7-9 and TRBJ1-5, with D hard to call. Trimming took off 5 bases at V and 0 bases at J, with 8 bases between the two ends. This CDR3 region has 14 residues. Germline lookup yields CDR1 SEHNR and CDR2 FQNEAQ (reference sequence). The CDR3, as DNA: TGTGCCAGCAGCGTTGAGGGTAGCAATCAGCCCCAGCATTTT. Encoded protein: CASSVEGSNQPQHF. The entire variable domain, with the rest obtained from reference TRBV7-9 and TRBJ1-5, is as follows: DTGVSQNPRHKITKRGQNVTFRCDPISEHNRLYWYRQTLGQGPEFLTYFQNEAQLEKSRLLSDRFSAERPKGSFSTLEIQRTEQGDSAMYLCASSVEGSNQPQHFGDGTRLSIL.

This clonotype was recorded at least ten times. The chain is built from TRBV7-2 and TRBJ2-7; unclear D gene. The CDR3 is 13 amino acids. Germline CDR1 SGHTA, CDR2 FQGNSA. V gave up 1 base and J gave up 3 bases, with 7 bases separating them. CDR3 amino acids: CASSLGPNYEQYF. CDR3 bases: TGTGCCAGCAGCTTAGGGCCGAACTACGAGCAGTACTTC.

This clonotype has just a few counts. This rearrangement joins TRBV4-3 to TRBJ2-5; D uncertain. Trimming pared 0 bases from V and 1 base from J, leaving 6 bases between. CDR3 length: 14 residues. Germline-derived CDR1 and CDR2 are LGHNA and YSLEER. The CDR3 sequence is CASSQDLSQETQYF. CDR3 nucleotides: TGCGCCAGCAGCCAAGATTTGTCCCAAGAGACCCAGTACTTC.

The chain joins TRBV6-2 or TRBV6-3 to TRBJ2-7; 10 bases are a match to TRBD1. V dropped 6 bases and J dropped 3; count of bases not matched to a gene: 5. CDR3 length equals 14 residues. Germline CDR1 is MNHEY and CDR2 is SVGEGT. CDR3 sequence reads: CASRPTGGLYEQYF. The CDR3 DNA sequence: TGTGCCAGCAGACCGACAGGGGGCCTCTACGAGCAGTACTTC.

The chain joins TRBV20-1 to TRBJ1-5, with D unclear. The germline gives CDR1 DFQATT, CDR2 SNEGSKA (reference sequence). The CDR3 covers 13 residues. Trimming removed 3 bases at V and 5 bases at J, with 11 bases between. The CDR3 is CSARYGVDQPQHF. The CDR3 region has the DNA TGCAGTGCTAGGTACGGGGTGGATCAGCCCCAGCATTTT.

This chain joins TRBV6-2 or TRBV6-3 and TRBJ1-2, with 8 bases identical to TRBD1. The germline V gene encodes CDR1 MNHEY and CDR2 SVGEGT. The CDR3 runs to 16 residues. V lost 6 bases, J lost 4 bases, and 13 bases stayed unmatched. The CDR3 region has the DNA TGTGCCAGCAGCCCCGTTCAGGGGGCTGGTATCTATGGCTACACCTTC. Its protein is CASSPVQGAGIYGYTF.

This clonotype was seen more than once but under ten times. The chain carries TRBV6-5 and TRBJ1-2; D not resolved. Germline CDR1 and CDR2: MNHEY and SVGAGI. The CDR3 covers 15 residues. The germline V and J ends were trimmed by 4 bases and 6 bases, with 18 bases remaining between them. The CDR3 DNA reads as TGTGCCAGCAGTTTTCGAGGAGTGGGATCCCATGGCTACACCTTC. Translation: CASSFRGVGSHGYTF.

The chain employs TRBV7-2 and TRBJ1-3; D is unresolved. V lost 5 bases and J 8 bases, leaving 10 bases between the germline ends. Per the germline V gene, CDR1 is SGHTA and CDR2 is FQGNSA. This CDR3 has 12 residues. The CDR3 protein is CASSATLYTIYF. CDR3 nucleotides: TGTGCCAGCAGCGCCACCTTGTACACCATATATTTT.

The rearrangement joins TRBV7-9 to TRBJ2-7; 7 bases agree with TRBD2. This CDR3 comprises 14 residues. V trimming: 1 base; J trimming: 8 bases; junction bases outside the gene matches: 8. CDR1 and CDR2 from the germline V gene are SEHNR and FQNEAQ (reference sequence). Here the CDR3 reads CASSLGRDYLQQYV. Written as DNA, the CDR3 is TGTGCCAGCAGCTTAGGCCGGGACTACCTACAGCAGTACGTC.

This clonotype was seen more than once but under ten times. This chain joins TRBV28 and TRBJ2-3, with 7 positions matching TRBD2. J lost 0 bases, V lost 1 base, and 16 bases had no gene match. CDR3 length equals 20 residues. CDR1 is MDHEN and CDR2 is SYDVKM in the germline V gene. The CDR3 here is CASSLFRPFGRTISTDTQYF. DNA for the CDR3: TGTGCCAGCAGTTTATTTAGGCCTTTCGGGAGGACCATTAGCACAGATACGCAGTATTTT.

The sample holds a few counts of this clonotype. The chain recombines TRBV11-2 with TRBJ2-7; D is perhaps TRBD2 (5 bases). The CDR3 is 14 residues long. CDR1 is SGHAT, CDR2 FQNNGV, per germline. Trimming cost V 5 bases and J 9 bases, with 20 bases left between them. In DNA form, the CDR3 reads TGTGCCAGCAGCGGGTTGGAGGCACCCTCTGGGCAGTACGTC. Translated: CASSGLEAPSGQYV.

This clonotype was recorded at least ten times. The V call is TRBV7-2, the J call TRBJ2-7; 7 nucleotides align to TRBD1. Looked up from germline, CDR1 is SGHTA and CDR2 is FQGNSA. Trimming removed 3 bases from V and 0 bases from J; junction bases left unmatched: 8. The CDR3 runs to 16 residues. The CDR3 DNA reads TGTGCCAGCAGCTTTGCCGGGACAGTCAGCTCCTACGAGCAGTACTTC. As protein: CASSFAGTVSSYEQYF. Together with reference TRBV7-2 and TRBJ2-7, the CDR3 gives the full variable domain: GAGVSQSPSNKVTEKGKDVELRCDPISGHTALYWYRQSLGQGLEFLIYFQGNSAPDKSGLPSDRFSAERTGGSVSTLTIQRTQQEDSAVYLCASSFAGTVSSYEQYFGPGTRLTVT.

The chain couples TRBV30 to TRBJ2-7; TRBD1 matches at 7 bases. V shed 3 bases and J 5 bases; nucleotides not matched to a gene: 7. The length of the CDR3 is 13 residues. Germline V gene data show CDR1 as GTSNPN and CDR2 as SVGIG (reference sequence). CDR3 loop: CAWSKTTGDEQYF. CDR3 nucleotide sequence: TGTGCCTGGAGCAAAACTACAGGGGACGAGCAGTACTTC.

This clonotype was seen repeatedly, ten times or more. V is TRBV7-6 and J is TRBJ2-7; 8 nucleotides match TRBD1. Germline values: CDR1 SGHVS, CDR2 FNYEAQ. The CDR3 runs to 18 residues. V trimming: 5 bases; J trimming: 2 bases; junction bases outside the gene matches: 17. In DNA, the CDR3 is TGTGCCAGCAGCACCCTAACTCCGGGACAGGCTCCGACCTACGAGCAGTACGTC. Amino acid sequence: CASSTLTPGQAPTYEQYV.

The chain recombines TRBV6-2 or TRBV6-3 with TRBJ2-7; D not certain. Trimming shortened V by 0 bases and J by 3 bases, and 9 bases separated the two germline ends. The CDR3 loop spans 14 amino acids. From germline, CDR1 is MNHEY and CDR2 SVGEGT. The CDR3 reads CASSYSIGDYEQYV. CDR3 coding DNA: TGTGCCAGCAGTTACTCGATTGGCGACTACGAGCAGTACGTC.

This clonotype was recorded many times. This chain connects TRBV7-2 to TRBJ2-7; TRBD2 matches 9 bases. The length of the CDR3 is 15 residues. The germline CDR1 and CDR2 sequences are SGHTA and FQGNSA. The V and J ends lost 5 bases and 3 bases, in that order; junction bases with no gene match: 8. CDR3 in amino acids: CASSRIAGVGYEQYF. Here the CDR3 DNA reads TGTGCCAGCAGCCGAATAGCGGGAGTGGGCTACGAGCAGTACTTC.

Many counts were recorded for this clonotype. Written as DNA, the CDR3 is TGTGCCAGCAGCCGATCGCGGGGGTTTTCGGAGACCCAGTACTTC. As protein: CASSRSRGFSETQYF. The chain has TRBV7-2 and TRBJ2-5; 7 nucleotides line up with TRBD2. Looked up from germline, CDR1 is SGHTA and CDR2 is FQGNSA. J lost 5 bases, V lost 5 bases, and 11 bases had no gene match. The CDR3 spans 15 residues.

This sequence joins TRBV20-1 and TRBJ2-1; 9 positions agree with TRBD2. Trimming cost V 6 bases and J 10 bases; bases outside gene matches: 16. Per germline, CDR1 DFQATT and CDR2 SNEGSKA (reference sequence). The CDR3 totals 15 residues. CDR3 region: CSAYRLAVSISEQFF. DNA for the CDR3: TGCAGTGCCTACCGACTAGCGGTAAGCATATCGGAGCAGTTCTTC.

This clonotype was seen many times. The DNA of the CDR3 is TGTGCCAGCAGCTTCCGGGGGTACGGCACTGAAGCTTTCTTT. Encoded protein: CASSFRGYGTEAFF. This chain links TRBV7-3 with TRBJ1-1; D possibly corresponds to TRBD1 (5 bases). In germline, CDR1 is SGHTA, CDR2 FQGTGA. This CDR3 has 14 amino acids. V was clipped by 3 bases and J by 4 bases, with 12 bases between them.

There are a few counts of this clonotype. The V and J genes are TRBV10-2 and TRBJ2-1; D perhaps matches TRBD2 (5 bases). The CDR3 has 11 amino acids. Germline V gene data show CDR1 as WSHSY and CDR2 as SAAADI. V shed 6 bases and J shed 9 bases, with 9 bases lying between them. The CDR3 nucleotides are TGCGCCAGCAGATCCGGGGTTGAGCAGTTCTTC. Residues: CASRSGVEQFF.

This clonotype was picked up many times. This rearrangement joins TRBV7-3 to TRBJ2-1, with 9 bases identical to TRBD2. Losses at the gene ends were 2 bases for V and 5 bases for J; bases not matched to a gene: 13. From germline, CDR1 is SGHTA and CDR2 FQGTGA. The CDR3 consists of 18 residues. CDR3 in DNA: TGTGCCAGCAGCTTATATACTAGCGGGCGTCGAGAAAACAATGAGCAGTTCTTC. The encoded protein is CASSLYTSGRRENNEQFF.

For the CDR3, the DNA is TGCAGCCATACTGCGGGAGGGTCTTCAGATACGCAGTATTTT. It translates to CSHTAGGSSDTQYF. This sequence joins TRBV29-1 and TRBJ2-3; 9 bases match TRBD2. The V and J ends lost 8 bases and 4 bases, in that order; junction bases with no gene match: 10. The germline V gene encodes CDR1 SQVTM and CDR2 ANQGSEA. The CDR3 sequence is 14 residues long.

This clonotype was seen many times. V usage is TRBV7-8 and J usage is TRBJ2-1; TRBD1 is a possible D gene (5 bases). Germline assignment: CDR1 SGHVS and CDR2 FQNEAQ. V lost 6 bases, J lost 7 bases, and 22 bases lay in between. The CDR3 covers 16 residues. CDR3 in amino acids: CASRAGTGLRINEQFF. The CDR3 region has the DNA TGTGCCAGCAGAGCAGGAACAGGTTTAAGGATTAATGAGCAGTTCTTC.

This clonotype came up many times. The chain combines TRBV7-2 with TRBJ1-4; 9 nucleotides align to TRBD1. Per the germline V gene, CDR1 is SGHTA and CDR2 is FQGNSA. The CDR3 consists of 15 residues. Germline trimming cut 1 base from V and 8 bases from J; bases unmatched to any gene: 5. For the CDR3, the DNA is TGTGCCAGCAGCTTAGGGGGACAGGGCGGGGAAAAACTGTTTTTT. The encoded protein is CASSLGGQGGEKLFF. Using reference TRBV7-2 and TRBJ1-4 for the parts outside the CDR3, the full variable domain is GAGVSQSPSNKVTEKGKDVELRCDPISGHTALYWYRQSLGQGLEFLIYFQGNSAPDKSGLPSDRFSAERTGGSVSTLTIQRTQQEDSAVYLCASSLGGQGGEKLFFGSGTQLSVL.

This clonotype came up many times. The chain recombines TRBV7-6 with TRBJ2-1, with 9 nucleotides matching TRBD2. With 4 bases clipped from V and 0 bases from J, the junction kept 19 bases outside the gene matches. Germline CDR1 and CDR2: SGHVS and FNYEAQ. This CDR3 spans 21 amino acids. Here the CDR3 DNA reads TGTGCCAGCAGCTCCCCCCGGGGGCGGGAGGGCCGGGATAGCTCCTACAATGAGCAGTTCTTC. This encodes CASSSPRGREGRDSSYNEQFF.

This clonotype was counted only a few times. The gene calls are TRBV6-2 or TRBV6-3 and TRBJ2-1, with 9 bases matching TRBD2. The trim removed 5 bases at V and 15 bases at J, leaving 2 bases unmatched. Per germline, CDR1 MNHEY and CDR2 SVGEGT. This CDR3 has 10 residues. CDR3 coding DNA: TGTGCCAGCAGTGGACTAGCGCGGTTCTTC. It translates to CASSGLARFF.

This clonotype has more than one count but fewer than ten. The V call is TRBV19, the J call TRBJ2-1; TRBD2 might be the D (5 bases). CDR3 length: 16 amino acids. Trimming cost V 4 bases and J 8 bases, with 21 bases left between them. Germline lookup yields CDR1 LNHDA and CDR2 SQIVND (reference sequence). The DNA for the CDR3 is TGTGCCAGTAGTACAACGAGGGAGTCGGTATTCGATGAGCAGTTCTTC. This gives the protein CASSTTRESVFDEQFF. The variable domain in full, completed from reference TRBV19 and TRBJ2-1, reads DGGITQSPKYLFRKEGQNVTLSCEQNLNHDAMYWYRQDPGQGLRLIYYSQIVNDFQKGDIAEGYSVSREKKESFPLTVTSAQKNPTAFYLCASSTTRESVFDEQFFGPGTRLTVL.

A few counts support this clonotype. This chain uses TRBV5-4 with TRBJ1-1; D unclear. V was clipped by 0 bases and J by 10 bases, with 10 bases between them. The CDR3 sequence is 12 residues long. CDR1 and CDR2 from the germline V gene are SGHNT and YYREEE (reference sequence). The CDR3 DNA is TGTGCCAGCAGCTTGGGTGGCCGGCGAGCTTTCTTT. Residues: CASSLGGRRAFF.

In its sample, this clonotype was seen many times. This sequence joins TRBV6-2 or TRBV6-3 and TRBJ2-1; the match to TRBD2 covers 7 bases. Germline CDR1 MNHEY, CDR2 SVGEGT. J was trimmed by 2 bases and V by 0 bases; bases with no gene match: 4. This CDR3 has 16 amino acids. This chain's CDR3 is CASSYSGLAAYNEQFF. CDR3 DNA: TGTGCCAGCAGTTACTCGGGGCTAGCGGCCTACAATGAGCAGTTCTTC.